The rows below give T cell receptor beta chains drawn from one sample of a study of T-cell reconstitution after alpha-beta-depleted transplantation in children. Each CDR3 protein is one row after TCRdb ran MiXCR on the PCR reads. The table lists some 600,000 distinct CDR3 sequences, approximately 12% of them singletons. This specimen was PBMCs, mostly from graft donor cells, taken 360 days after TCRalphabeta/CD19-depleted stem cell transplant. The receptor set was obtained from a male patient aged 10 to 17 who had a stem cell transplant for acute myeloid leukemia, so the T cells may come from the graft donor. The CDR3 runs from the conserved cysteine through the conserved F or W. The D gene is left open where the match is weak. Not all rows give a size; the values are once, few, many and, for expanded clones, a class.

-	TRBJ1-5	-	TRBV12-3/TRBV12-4	CASSLIGGRGNQPQHF	TGTGCCAGCAGTTTAATCGGGGGAAGGGGCAATCAGCCCCAGCATTTT
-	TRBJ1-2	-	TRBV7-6	CASSLMPVSETNYGYTF	TGTGCCAGCAGCTTAATGCCCGTCTCGGAGACCAACTATGGCTACACCTTC
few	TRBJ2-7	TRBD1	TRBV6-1	CASIEGVRGRRGPYEQYF	TGTGCCAGCATTGAAGGAGTCAGGGGGCGCCGTGGCCCTTACGAGCAGTACTTC
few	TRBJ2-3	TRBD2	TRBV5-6	CASSLATSGPDTQYF	TGTGCCAGCAGCTTAGCGACTAGCGGGCCGGATACGCAGTATTTT
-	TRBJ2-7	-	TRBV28	CASSPNREEGYF	TGTGCCAGCAGTCCTAACAGGGAGGAGGGGTACTTC
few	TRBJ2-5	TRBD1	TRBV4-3	CASSQDSGGGETQYF	TGCGCCAGCAGCCAAGATTCAGGGGGTGGGGAGACCCAGTACTTC
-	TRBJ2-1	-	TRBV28	CASSLQLYEQFF	TGTGCCAGCAGTTTACAGCTTTATGAGCAGTTCTTC
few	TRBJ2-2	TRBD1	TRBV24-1	CATSRQGAANTGELFF	TGTGCCACCAGCCGACAGGGGGCCGCGAACACCGGGGAGCTGTTTTTT
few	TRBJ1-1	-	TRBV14	CASSLTTYQNTEAFF	TGTGCCAGCAGCCTTACGACGTACCAGAACACTGAAGCTTTCTTT
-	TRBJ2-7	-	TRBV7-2	CASSLGLGGTYEQYF	TGTGCCAGCAGCTTAGGGTTAGGTGGTACCTACGAGCAGTACTTC
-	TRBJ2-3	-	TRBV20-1	CSAAKGDSSVTQYF	TGCAGTGCCGCAAAGGGGGACTCTTCGGTCACGCAGTATTTT
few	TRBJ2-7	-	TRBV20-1	CSASGSAFYEQYF	TGCAGTGCGAGCGGTAGCGCTTTCTACGAGCAGTACTTC
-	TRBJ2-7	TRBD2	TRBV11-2	CASSLEGTSGVSSYEQYF	TGTGCCAGCAGCTTAGAAGGGACTAGCGGGGTGAGCTCCTACGAGCAGTACTTC
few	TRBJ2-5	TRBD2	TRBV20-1	CSARESSGRFQETQYF	TGCAGTGCTAGAGAGAGTAGCGGGAGGTTCCAAGAGACCCAGTACTTC
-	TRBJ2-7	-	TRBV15	CATSRDRGRGRTYEQYF	TGTGCCACCAGCAGAGATCGGGGCAGAGGAAGAACCTACGAGCAGTACTTC
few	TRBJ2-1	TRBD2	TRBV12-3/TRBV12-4	CASSLGTGGLGNEQFF	TGTGCCAGCAGTTTAGGGACGGGAGGGCTAGGGAATGAGCAGTTCTTC
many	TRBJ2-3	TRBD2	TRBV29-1	CSVGTRLTDTQYF	TGCAGCGTTGGGACTAGACTCACAGATACGCAGTATTTT
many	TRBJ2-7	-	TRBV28	CASSSYAMGGWVNYEQYF	TGTGCCAGCAGTTCATACGCCATGGGAGGATGGGTCAATTACGAGCAGTACTTC
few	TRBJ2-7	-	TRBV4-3	CASSQDERYEQYF	TGCGCCAGCAGCCAAGATGAGCGGTACGAGCAGTACTTC
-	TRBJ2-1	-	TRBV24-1	CATSDPGALWNEQFF	TGTGCCACCAGTGACCCGGGAGCCCTCTGGAATGAGCAGTTCTTC
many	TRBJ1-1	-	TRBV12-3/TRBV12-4	CASSSDISHEAFF	TGTGCCAGCAGTTCCGACATTTCTCACGAAGCTTTCTTT
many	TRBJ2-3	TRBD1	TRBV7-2	CASSLHPGQGASWDADTQYF	TGTGCCAGCAGCTTACACCCGGGACAGGGGGCATCATGGGATGCAGATACGCAGTATTTT
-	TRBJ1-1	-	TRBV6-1	CASRPTGGQMNTEAFF	TGTGCCAGCAGGCCTACCGGGGGGCAGATGAACACTGAAGCTTTCTTT
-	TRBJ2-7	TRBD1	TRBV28	CASSSSGTETYEQYF	TGTGCCAGCAGTTCCTCCGGGACAGAGACCTACGAGCAGTACTTC
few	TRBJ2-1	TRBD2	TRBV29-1	CSVEFSGRTSEQFF	TGCAGCGTTGAATTTAGCGGGAGAACAAGTGAGCAGTTCTTC